The entry that follows covers one T cell receptor (beta chain) sequence. The antigen is undetermined. The data belong to a study of T cells in tumors after PD-1 blockade. Overall study: Patients received pembrolizumab 200 mg every 3 weeks or cemiplimab 350 mg every 2 weeks. Regarding the study as a whole: Blood contained approximately 43% of the tumor's TCR clonotypes.

Repertoires were generated with immunoSEQ multiplex PCR, while TCRdb's copy carries only in-frame clones and drops some. This table has 60,000 to 70,000 clones, approximately 79% appearing once. This CDR3 region has 14 residues. The germline V gene has CDR1 SGHVS and CDR2 FNYEAQ. V was pared by 5 bases and J by 5 bases, with 16 bases between. The chain links TRBV7-6 to TRBJ2-7; D is ambiguous. The receptor's source is a human donor with basal cell carcinoma. The specimen was PBMCs, collected after anti-PD-1 treatment. CDR3: CASSRSPVFDEQYF. DNA for the CDR3: TGTGCCAGCAGCCGTTCCCCTGTATTCGACGAGCAGTACTTC.